Listed below are T cell receptor beta chains from one sample, sequenced in a study of T cells in Graves' hyperthyroidism and ophthalmopathy. A single record per CDR3 protein comes from TCRdb applying MiXCR to the multiplex PCR reads. Of under 700,000 distinct CDR3 sequences listed, around 42% are singletons. The sample comprised peripheral blood or thyroid tissue (not recorded which). The receptor set was obtained from a woman younger than 35 with Graves' hyperthyroidism. The CDR3 runs from the conserved cysteine through the conserved F or W. D genes are given only for firm matches. Where a row states a size, it is once, few, many or the class of an expanded clone; other rows omit it.

>-|-|TRBV10-3|TRBJ2-7
CAITVGGYEQYF
TGTGCCATCACCGTGGGGGGCTACGAGCAGTACTTC
>-|once|TRBV7-2|TRBJ2-5
CASSILQVIQETQYF
TGTGCCAGCAGTATACTACAGGTTATCCAAGAGACCCAGTACTTC
>TRBD2|-|TRBV2|TRBJ2-2
CASNPGGAGELFF
TGTGCCAGCAACCCGGGGGGGGCCGGGGAGCTGTTTTTT
>TRBD2|few|TRBV20-1|TRBJ2-5
CSAPIAGEETQYF
TGCAGTGCTCCGATAGCGGGAGAAGAGACCCAGTACTTC
>-|many|TRBV15|TRBJ1-2
CATSRGGTGSYGYTF
TGTGCCACCAGCAGAGGGGGGACCGGATCCTATGGCTACACCTTC
>-|few|TRBV12-3/TRBV12-4|TRBJ1-2
CASSPGAATRVGYTF
TGTGCCAGCAGTCCCGGGGCCGCCACGAGGGTGGGCTACACCTTC
>TRBD1|-|TRBV7-2|TRBJ2-2
CASSDRTGARELFF
TGTGCCAGCTCCGATCGGACAGGGGCGAGGGAGCTGTTTTTT
>TRBD1|few|TRBV7-8|TRBJ1-6
CASSLEVDRENSPLHF
TGTGCCAGCAGCTTGGAGGTGGACAGGGAGAATTCACCCCTCCACTTT
>TRBD2|many|TRBV15|TRBJ2-6
CATSSGGGSGANVLTF
TGTGCCACCAGCAGTGGGGGGGGCTCTGGGGCCAACGTCCTGACTTTC
>-|-|TRBV15|TRBJ1-1
CATSRDLKNGEAFF
TGTGCCACCAGCAGAGACCTCAAGAACGGTGAAGCTTTCTTT
>-|-|TRBV7-9|TRBJ2-5
CASSPLSSPKYF
TGTGCCAGCAGTCCCCTTTCGTCCCCGAAGTACTTC
>-|-|TRBV7-2|TRBJ2-3
CASSWNADTQYF
TGTGCCAGCAGCTGGAACGCCGATACGCAGTATTTT
>-|-|TRBV9|TRBJ1-4
CASSPPGGYEKLFF
TGTGCCAGCAGCCCTCCGGGAGGATACGAAAAACTGTTTTTT
>-|-|TRBV2|TRBJ1-2
CASSLRATGYGYTF
TGTGCCAGCAGTTTACGGGCGACTGGCTATGGCTACACCTTC
>-|-|TRBV7-9|TRBJ2-2
CASSFLTGHTGELFF
TGTGCCAGCAGCTTCCTTACAGGGCACACCGGGGAGCTGTTTTTT
>TRBD2|many|TRBV7-8|TRBJ2-5
CASSLGPSGDQETQYF
TGTGCCAGCAGCTTAGGGCCTAGCGGTGACCAAGAGACCCAGTACTTC
>TRBD1|-|TRBV7-2|TRBJ2-7
CASNIPGQASYEQYF
TGTGCCAGCAACATACCGGGACAGGCCTCCTACGAGCAGTACTTC
>-|-|TRBV10-3|TRBJ1-2
CAISQQASSGNTF
TGTGCCATCAGTCAACAGGCAAGCTCTGGAAACACCTTC
>-|once|TRBV9|TRBJ2-5
CASSKVAEETQYF
TGTGCCAGCAGCAAGGTAGCGGAAGAGACCCAGTACTTC
>-|-|TRBV29-1|TRBJ2-5
CGARPGDGETQYF
TGCGGCGCCCGGCCTGGGGATGGGGAGACCCAGTACTTC
>TRBD1|many|TRBV7-9|TRBJ2-7
CASSLGGRGYEQYF
TGTGCCAGCAGCTTAGGCGGCAGGGGGTACGAGCAGTACTTC
>-|few|TRBV9|TRBJ1-2
CASSVAANYGYTF
TGTGCCAGCAGCGTAGCAGCTAACTATGGCTACACCTTC
>-|many|TRBV2|TRBJ1-5
CASSEAPNRADQPQHF
TGTGCCAGCAGTGAAGCGCCTAACAGGGCGGATCAGCCCCAGCATTTT
>TRBD1|-|TRBV6-1|TRBJ1-5
CASNDRGEFGNQPQHF
TGTGCCAGCAACGACAGGGGGGAGTTTGGCAATCAGCCCCAGCATTTT
>-|-|TRBV29-1|TRBJ1-1
CSVEGRVYTEAFF
TGCAGCGTAGAGGGCAGGGTGTACACTGAAGCTTTCTTT
>TRBD1|many|TRBV7-2|TRBJ1-5
CASSLSTGRDQPQHF
TGTGCCAGCAGCTTATCGACAGGGCGTGATCAGCCCCAGCATTTT
>-|few|TRBV7-2|TRBJ1-2
CASSLEFRGFYGYTF
TGTGCCAGCAGCTTAGAATTCAGGGGATTCTATGGCTACACCTTC
>-|few|TRBV7-9|TRBJ1-1
CASNYGTEAFF
TGTGCCAGCAACTATGGCACTGAAGCTTTCTTT
>-|-|TRBV20-1|TRBJ2-7
CSASLVHEQYF
TGCAGTGCTAGTTTGGTCCACGAGCAGTACTTC
>TRBD1|-|TRBV7-2|TRBJ1-4
CASSQSGTGSEKLFF
TGTGCCAGCAGCCAGTCCGGGACAGGTAGTGAAAAACTGTTTTTT
>-|many|TRBV29-1|TRBJ1-1
CSVDSLNTEAFF
TGCAGCGTTGACTCGCTGAACACTGAAGCTTTCTTT
>TRBD1|-|TRBV20-1|TRBJ1-2
CSARRQGADYGYTF
TGCAGTGCTAGAAGACAGGGGGCCGACTATGGCTACACCTTC
>-|-|TRBV7-2|TRBJ2-5
CASSSPTEETQYF
TGTGCCAGCAGCTCCCCGACTGAAGAGACCCAGTACTTC
>-|many|TRBV2|TRBJ2-6
CASSDPGAPSGANVLTF
TGTGCCAGCAGTGACCCGGGGGCGCCTTCTGGGGCCAACGTCCTGACTTTC
>TRBD2|-|TRBV10-3|TRBJ2-7
CATSDSQGTSGLFLDEQYF
TGTGCCACCAGTGATTCCCAGGGGACTAGCGGCTTATTCCTCGACGAGCAGTACTTC
>TRBD1|-|TRBV19|TRBJ1-5
CASSMEGASNQPQHF
TGTGCCAGTAGTATGGAGGGGGCTAGCAATCAGCCCCAGCATTTT
>-|-|TRBV19|TRBJ1-1
CASRRAGLSEAFF
TGTGCCAGTAGAAGGGCTGGGCTCTCTGAAGCTTTCTTT
>TRBD1|few|TRBV20-1|TRBJ1-5
CSARKDRGLNQPQHF
TGCAGTGCTAGAAAGGACAGGGGGTTAAATCAGCCCCAGCATTTT
>TRBD1|-|TRBV6-1|TRBJ2-7
CASSGGTGSEQYF
TGTGCCAGCAGCGGCGGGACAGGGAGCGAGCAGTACTTC
>-|-|TRBV10-3|TRBJ1-3
CAIIKGGTGNTIYF
TGTGCCATCATTAAGGGAGGAACTGGAAACACCATATATTTT